This T cell receptor (beta chain) was documented in a study of shared clonotypes between healthy human individuals (TCRdb year 2020). At the level of the whole study: The cohort comprised a couple of women and a few men aged 18 to 49 years. For each donor, three plates each were used for CD4 naive and CD4 memory, two plates were used for CD8 naive, and one plate was used for CD8 memory. To estimate repertoire size and how much clonotype sharing occurs between individuals, the study deeply sequenced the blood TCR repertoires of several healthy adults. To increase sequencing depth and limit assay-specific biases, different laboratories used diverse techniques to prepare libraries and sequence TCR repertoires. Per donor, leukapheresis produced somewhere between about 0.8 and 9 billion PBMCs.

TCR CDR3 regions were amplified from genomic DNA by multiplex PCR using the deep immunoSEQ assay. Extracted genomic DNA from each cell subset was distributed evenly across all wells of several immunoSEQ 96-well plates, and each plate was treated as a replicate. For sorted subsets, each replicate PCR was loaded with around 220 ng genomic DNA, equivalent to 25,000 to 35,000 T cell genomes. Purified libraries were measured with a Qubit 3.0 fluorometer, size-checked on a Bioanalyzer 2100, and measured again with the KAPA Library Quantification kit. Every immunoSEQ 96-well plate was sequenced on a separate single-read 150-cycle Illumina NextSeq 550 flow cell. The original methods were these. The immunoSEQ output contained only junctional sequences without quality scores, so filtering could not match that applied to full-length reads. To assign V/J genes and CDR3, sequences were annotated using PyIR, a Python wrapper for IgBLAST v1.9, with IMGT germline references. Reads were removed for weak V/J assignments (E-value above 1e-6), missing CDR3, stop codons, out-of-frame junctions, or ambiguous translated residues. V3J clonotypes were defined as sequences sharing an identical inferred V gene, J gene, and CDR3 amino acid sequence. Percentage overlap between repertoires was calculated by dividing the number of shared unique clonotypes by the size of the smaller repertoire. Three approaches were used to assess repertoire richness: RTK rarefaction, the Chao1 estimator, and Recon v2.1 estimates of unobserved clonotypes. OLGA was used to compute generation probabilities for all TCRbeta clonotypes that the gDNA method yielded from four donors. TCRdb provides this immuneACCESS table in a form limited to in-frame rearrangements. Some clones are lacking; in checked studies, under half of them reflect an unresolved V gene, and why the rest are absent is not known. D and trimming were read from the DNA, whereas the V and J calls and clone size are those reported in that table. The sample has roughly 2 million clones on record, 90% to 95% of them singletons. About 0.13% of the sample comes from the top ten.

A note on this clone: Its antigen remains unidentified. Base qualities are not recorded, but no much larger clone differs from it by a single base.

The donors were healthy, HIV-negative adults who had no recently reported acute infections or vaccinations. Every donor was a Caucasian adult living in Nashville, Tennessee, USA. CD4+ T cells were enriched by magnetic negative selection; naive cells were then positively selected on CD45RA, and the negative fraction formed the memory subset. After blood collection by leukapheresis, PBMCs were isolated using Ficoll-Histopaque density gradient centrifugation and then cryopreserved in the vapor phase of liquid nitrogen. Purity and quantity of every magnetically sorted T cell population were checked by analytical flow cytometry. Genomic DNA was isolated from every sorted fraction and measured by UV absorbance on a Nanodrop 2000c. The germline V end is reduced by 5 bases and the J end by 9 bases; junction bases left unmatched: 15. The CDR1 and CDR2 encoded by the germline V gene (reference sequence) are MNHEY and SMNVEV. Reading from cysteine to phenylalanine, the CDR3 counts 17 amino acids. The CDR3 DNA has 51 bases and is translated from base 1.

What the work shows at the level of the full study, not this receptor alone: Because the study included a small number of donors, the genetic and exposure-history diversity represented was limited. When a handful of donors were compared, the shared fraction of clonotypes was about 5.2% for naive CD4, around 3.5% for naive CD8, 2% to 2.5% for memory CD4, and around 0.37% for memory CD8. Sampling was limited to blood, and TCR repertoires in tissue likely differ from TCR repertoires in blood. Naive subsets generally had larger estimated clonotype richness than memory subsets. Pairwise subsampling indicated that sequencing depth was expected to affect the degree of clonotype sharing among donors. Higher generation probabilities were observed for clonotypes shared by all four sorted-subset donors than for non-shared clonotypes. Even with the large sequencing depth, rarefaction of the sorted-subset datasets indicated that sequencing was incomplete.

Sequenced sample: naive CD4+ T cells sorted from blood. The cell subset or site label here, explained by the study, means: CD45RA+ positively selected. The origin of this receptor is a young man in good health. The chain joins TRBV27 to TRBJ1-6, with 8 bases in between that match TRBD1. The sequenced DNA: TGTGCCAGCAGTGCCCGCCTGGACAGGGCGTCTGGTTCACCCCTCCACTTT. Its coded protein is CASSARLDRASGSPLHF.